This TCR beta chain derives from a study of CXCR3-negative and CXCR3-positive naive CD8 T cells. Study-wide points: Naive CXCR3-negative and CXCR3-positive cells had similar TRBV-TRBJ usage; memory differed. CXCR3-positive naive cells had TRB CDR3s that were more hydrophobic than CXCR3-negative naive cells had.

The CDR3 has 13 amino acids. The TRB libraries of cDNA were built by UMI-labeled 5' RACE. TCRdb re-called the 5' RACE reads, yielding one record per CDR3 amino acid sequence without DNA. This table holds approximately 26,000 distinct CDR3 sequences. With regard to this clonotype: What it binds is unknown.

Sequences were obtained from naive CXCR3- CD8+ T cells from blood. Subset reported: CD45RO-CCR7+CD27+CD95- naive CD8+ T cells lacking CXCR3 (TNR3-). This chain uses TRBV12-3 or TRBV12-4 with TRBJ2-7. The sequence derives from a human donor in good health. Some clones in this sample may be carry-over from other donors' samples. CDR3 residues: CASSISAFYEQYF.